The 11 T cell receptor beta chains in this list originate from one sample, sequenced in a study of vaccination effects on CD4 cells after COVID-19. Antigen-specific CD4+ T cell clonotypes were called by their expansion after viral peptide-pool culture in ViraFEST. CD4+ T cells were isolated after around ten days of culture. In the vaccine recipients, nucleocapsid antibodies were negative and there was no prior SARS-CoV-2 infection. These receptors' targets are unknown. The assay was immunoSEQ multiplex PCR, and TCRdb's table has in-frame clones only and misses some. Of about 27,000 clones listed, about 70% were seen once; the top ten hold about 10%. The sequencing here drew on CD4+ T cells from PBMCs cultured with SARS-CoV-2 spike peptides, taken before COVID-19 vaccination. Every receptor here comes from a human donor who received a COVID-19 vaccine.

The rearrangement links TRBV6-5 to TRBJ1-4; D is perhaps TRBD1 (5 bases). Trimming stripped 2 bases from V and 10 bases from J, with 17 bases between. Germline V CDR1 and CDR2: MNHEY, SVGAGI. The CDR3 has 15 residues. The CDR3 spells CASSYTTDLVGKLFF. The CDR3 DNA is TGTGCCAGCAGTTACACGACAGACCTGGTTGGAAAACTGTTTTTT.

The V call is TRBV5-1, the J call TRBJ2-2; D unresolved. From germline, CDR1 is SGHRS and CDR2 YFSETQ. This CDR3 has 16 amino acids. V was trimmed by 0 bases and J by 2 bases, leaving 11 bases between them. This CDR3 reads CASSLAAVKNTGELFF. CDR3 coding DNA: TGCGCCAGCAGCTTGGCGGCGGTTAAAAACACCGGGGAGCTGTTTTTT.

The CDR3 DNA is TGTGCCAGCAGCCCAAACGCGGCACCGGGACAGCGAACATATGGCTACACCTTC. Its protein product is CASSPNAAPGQRTYGYTF. The rearrangement uses TRBV7-9 and TRBJ1-2; TRBD1 aligns across 7 bases. Germline CDR1 reads SEHNR; CDR2 reads FQNEAQ (reference sequence). The length of the CDR3 is 18 residues. The trim removed 5 bases at V and 5 bases at J, leaving 20 bases unmatched.

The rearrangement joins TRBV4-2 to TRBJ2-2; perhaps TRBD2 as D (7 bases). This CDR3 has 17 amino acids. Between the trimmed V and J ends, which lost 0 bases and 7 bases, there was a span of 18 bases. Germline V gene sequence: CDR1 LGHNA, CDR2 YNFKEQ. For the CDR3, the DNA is TGTGCCAGCAGCCAAGAGGTCACCCGGGGGGCCGGCGGGGAGCTGTTTTTT. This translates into CASSQEVTRGAGGELFF.

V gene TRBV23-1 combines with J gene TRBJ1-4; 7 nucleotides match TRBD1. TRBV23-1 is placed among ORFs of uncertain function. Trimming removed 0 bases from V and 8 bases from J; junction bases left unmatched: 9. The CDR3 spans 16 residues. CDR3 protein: CASSQSARTGREKLFF. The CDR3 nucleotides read TGCGCCAGCAGTCAATCGGCTCGGACAGGAAGGGAAAAACTGTTTTTT.

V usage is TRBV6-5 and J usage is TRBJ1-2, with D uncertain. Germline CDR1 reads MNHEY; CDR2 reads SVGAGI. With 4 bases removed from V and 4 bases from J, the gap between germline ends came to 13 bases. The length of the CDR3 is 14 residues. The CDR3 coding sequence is TGTGCCAGCAGTTCCTCCCGGGGTACCTATGGCTACACCTTC. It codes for CASSSSRGTYGYTF.

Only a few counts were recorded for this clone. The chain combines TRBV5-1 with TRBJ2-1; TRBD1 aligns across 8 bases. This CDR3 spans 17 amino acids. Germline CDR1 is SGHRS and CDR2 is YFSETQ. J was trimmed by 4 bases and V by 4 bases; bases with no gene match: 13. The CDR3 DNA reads TGCGCCAGCAGCCTATCCGGGACAGGATTCCAATACAATGAGCAGTTCTTC. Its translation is CASSLSGTGFQYNEQFF.

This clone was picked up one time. CDR3 residues: CASSKESCIGTGVRNQPQHF. The CDR3 DNA follows: TGTGCCAGCAGCAAAGAAAGTTGTATCGGGACAGGGGTGCGCAATCAGCCCCAGCATTTT. The V gene is TRBV21-1, the J gene TRBJ1-5; the DNA was not used to check the table's D call, TRBD1. TRBV21-1 is recorded as a pseudogene. CDR3 length equals 20 residues.

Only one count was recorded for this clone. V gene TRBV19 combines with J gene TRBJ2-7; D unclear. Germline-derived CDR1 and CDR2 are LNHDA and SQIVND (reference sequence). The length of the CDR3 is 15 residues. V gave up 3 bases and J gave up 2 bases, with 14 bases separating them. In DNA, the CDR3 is TGTGCCAGTAGTATTGGGCAGGCCTCACCCTACGAGCAGTACTTC. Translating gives CASSIGQASPYEQYF. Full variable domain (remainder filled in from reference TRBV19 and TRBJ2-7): DGGITQSPKYLFRKEGQNVTLSCEQNLNHDAMYWYRQDPGQGLRLIYYSQIVNDFQKGDIAEGYSVSREKKESFPLTVTSAQKNPTAFYLCASSIGQASPYEQYFGPGTRLTVT.

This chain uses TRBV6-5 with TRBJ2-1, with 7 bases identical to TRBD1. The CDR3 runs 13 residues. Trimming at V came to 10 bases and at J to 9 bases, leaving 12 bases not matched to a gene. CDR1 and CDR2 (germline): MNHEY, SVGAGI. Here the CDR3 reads CATSQGLRGEQFF. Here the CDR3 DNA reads TGTGCCACCTCACAGGGGCTACGGGGTGAGCAGTTCTTC.

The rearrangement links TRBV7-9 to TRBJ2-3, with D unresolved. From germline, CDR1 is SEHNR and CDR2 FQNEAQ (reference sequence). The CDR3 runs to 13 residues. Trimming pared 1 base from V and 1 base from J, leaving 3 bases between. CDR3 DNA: TGTGCCAGCAGCTTAGAGGGCACAGATACGCAGTATTTT. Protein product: CASSLEGTDTQYF.